These 16 T cell receptor beta chains share one sample of origin, sequenced in a study of cytomegalovirus exposure and HLA in healthy donors. It was with 60 Vbeta and 13 Jbeta primers that the PCR ran. Profiled with immunoSEQ multiplex PCR; TCRdb holds only in-frame clones, not every one. This table holds tens of thousands of clones, 70% to 80% found once. Sequences were obtained from PBMCs. The receptor source for this set is a man aged 45-65 years in good health and CMV-seronegative.

This clone was seen only once. This chain uses TRBV27 with TRBJ1-1; D is unclear. Trimming cost V 5 bases and J 8 bases, with 15 bases left between them. Germline lookup yields CDR1 MNHEY and CDR2 SMNVEV (reference sequence). CDR3 size: 13 residues. This chain's CDR3 is CASSGWGGREAFF. The DNA of the CDR3 is TGTGCCAGCAGTGGATGGGGAGGGCGAGAAGCTTTCTTT.

This chain's CDR3 is CASSQGPYTARGRETQYF. CDR3 nucleotides: TGCGCCAGCAGCCAAGGCCCTTACACAGCGAGGGGGAGAGAGACCCAGTACTTC. The chain employs TRBV4-3 and TRBJ2-5, with TRBD1 as a possible D gene (6 bases). Germline lookup yields CDR1 LGHNA and CDR2 YSLEER. The CDR3 has 18 residues. Trimming took 1 base from V and 4 from J, leaving 22 bases between them.

Of note for this clone: The junction departs from the called germline gene at one end, perhaps through a read error. The chain combines TRBV30 with TRBJ1-2; possibly TRBD1 for D (6 bases). CDR3 length: 11 residues. Looked up from germline, CDR1 is GTSNPN and CDR2 is SVGIG (reference sequence). The CDR3 region has the DNA TGTGCTTGGACCAGGGGCTATGGCTACACCTTC. Translation gives CAWTRGYGYTF.

The chain couples TRBV6-5 to TRBJ2-1; 9 positions agree with TRBD2. CDR1 is MNHEY, CDR2 SVGAGI, per germline. Trimming cost V 7 bases and J 8 bases; bases outside gene matches: 6. CDR3 length equals 13 residues. CDR3 in amino acids: CASTLSGRHEQFF. The CDR3 coding sequence is TGTGCCAGCACCCTTAGCGGGAGACATGAGCAGTTCTTC.

V gene TRBV10-3 combines with J gene TRBJ2-5, with D possibly matching TRBD2 (6 bases). CDR1 is ENHRY, CDR2 SYGVKD, per germline. V was trimmed by 6 bases and J by 5 bases, leaving 13 bases between them. CDR3 length: 13 residues. The CDR3 region has the DNA TGTGCCATCAGGGACACAGGAGGGGAGACCCAGTACTTC. The encoded protein is CAIRDTGGETQYF.

The gene calls are TRBV5-1 and TRBJ1-1; D remains ambiguous. This CDR3 has 14 amino acids. CDR1 and CDR2 from the germline V gene are SGHRS and YFSETQ. The germline V and J ends were trimmed by 0 bases and 1 base, with 7 bases remaining between them. The CDR3 protein is CASSLARKNTEAFF. The CDR3 DNA follows: TGCGCCAGCAGCTTGGCCAGAAAGAACACTGAAGCTTTCTTT.

The rearrangement joins TRBV7-9 to TRBJ2-1; TRBD2 is a possible D gene (6 bases). Germline loops: CDR1 SEHNR, CDR2 FQNEAQ (reference sequence). The CDR3 covers 16 residues. The V gene lost 2 bases and the J gene lost 7 bases, with 18 bases spanning the gap. CDR3 in DNA: TGTGCCAGCAGCTTAAGTCCCTGGGGGGAGGAAAATGAGCAGTTCTTC. It specifies CASSLSPWGEENEQFF.

This sequence joins TRBV28 and TRBJ2-6; D gene ambiguous. The CDR3 length is 16 residues. The germline gives CDR1 MDHEN, CDR2 SYDVKM. V dropped 0 bases and J dropped 0 bases, with 6 bases sitting between them. This CDR3 is CASSLWVSSGANVLTF. The CDR3 DNA is TGTGCCAGCAGTTTATGGGTGAGCTCTGGGGCCAACGTCCTGACTTTC.

The chain uses TRBV29-1 and TRBJ1-1; D might be TRBD1 (5 bases). The V and J ends lost 5 bases and 1 base respectively, with 5 bases between them. Germline V gene data show CDR1 as SQVTM and CDR2 as ANQGSEA. This CDR3 has 11 amino acids. CDR3 region: CSVQGNTEAFF. The CDR3 DNA sequence: TGCAGCGTTCAGGGGAACACTGAAGCTTTCTTT.

The CDR3 sequence is CASSYDRKSWDEQYF. The CDR3 nucleotides read TGTGCCAGCAGCTACGACAGGAAAAGTTGGGACGAGCAGTACTTC. V gene TRBV5-4 combines with J gene TRBJ2-7, with a possible D match to TRBD1 (6 bases). The V gene lost 3 bases and the J gene lost 5 bases, with 18 bases spanning the gap. Germline CDR1 and CDR2: SGHNT and YYREEE (reference sequence). The CDR3 is made up of 15 amino acids.

This chain uses TRBV19 with TRBJ1-1; TRBD1 might be the D (6 bases). The CDR3 runs to 13 residues. Trimming left V 3 bases short and J 2 bases short, with 7 bases between. Germline assignment: CDR1 LNHDA and CDR2 SQIVND (reference sequence). CDR3 DNA sequence: TGTGCCAGTAGTATTGGGGGCAACACTGAAGCTTTCTTT. It encodes CASSIGGNTEAFF.

The table lists this clone with a count of one. The chain uses TRBV4-2 and TRBJ1-4, with D tentatively TRBD1 (6 bases). Germline V gene lookup returns CDR1 LGHNA and CDR2 YNFKEQ. V lost 5 bases to trimming and J lost 10 bases, with 11 bases between them. The CDR3 spans 12 residues. CDR3 loop: CASSDRSGKLFF. For the CDR3, the DNA is TGTGCCAGCAGCGACAGGTCTGGAAAACTGTTTTTT.

The chain has TRBV2 and TRBJ1-5; D is possibly TRBD1 (6 bases). CDR1 is SNHLY and CDR2 is FYNNEI in the germline V gene. This CDR3 has 14 amino acids. Between the trimmed V and J ends, which lost 5 bases and 1 base, there was a span of 9 bases. CDR3 residues: CASSQGISNQPQHF. The DNA of the CDR3 is TGTGCCAGCAGTCAGGGGATAAGCAATCAGCCCCAGCATTTT.

The chain links TRBV11-3 to TRBJ2-1; TRBD1 aligns across 7 bases. CDR1 SGHNT and CDR2 YENEEA come from the germline V gene. The ends lost 4 bases at V and 3 bases at J; junction bases unmatched: 6. CDR3 length equals 15 residues. CDR3 amino acids: CASSSEAGGYNEQFF. The CDR3, as DNA: TGTGCCAGCAGCTCAGAGGCAGGGGGCTACAATGAGCAGTTCTTC.

The rearrangement uses TRBV7-9 and TRBJ1-1; maybe TRBD1 (5 bases). Germline V gives CDR1 SEHNR, CDR2 FQNEAQ (reference sequence). The CDR3 extends over 14 amino acids. Trimming removed 3 bases at V and 6 bases at J, with 14 bases between. DNA for the CDR3: TGTGCCAGCAGCTTTCCGGGGGTTCGGGCTGAAGCTTTCTTT. It codes for CASSFPGVRAEAFF. Variable domain in full (rest from reference TRBV7-9 and TRBJ1-1): DTGVSQNPRHKITKRGQNVTFRCDPISEHNRLYWYRQTLGQGPEFLTYFQNEAQLEKSRLLSDRFSAERPKGSFSTLEIQRTEQGDSAMYLCASSFPGVRAEAFFGQGTRLTVV.

This clone was seen a handful of times. The gene calls are TRBV5-4 and TRBJ1-2, with 11 bases lining up with TRBD1. The germline gives CDR1 SGHNT, CDR2 YYREEE (reference sequence). This CDR3 contains 14 residues. J was trimmed by 4 bases and V by 5 bases; bases with no gene match: 4. CDR3 nucleotides: TGTGCCAGCAGTTGGACAGGGGGCTTCTATGGCTACACCTTC. Translating it yields CASSWTGGFYGYTF.